This T cell receptor (beta chain) was recorded in a study of CD8+ T cells in alopecia areata. Treatment indicated: oral pan-JAK inhibitor, 5-10 mg twice daily. The CDR3 sequence is 12 residues long. V was shortened by 6 bases and J by 3 bases, with 8 bases between the two germline ends. Germline lookup yields CDR1 SNHLY and CDR2 FYNNEI. The authors extracted RNA and reverse transcribed it into cDNA as the sequencing template. Generated by immunoSEQ multiplex PCR, the TCRdb table keeps only in-frame clones and is missing some. The sample contains 100,000 to 150,000 clones, 61% of which appear only once.

The specimen was CD4+ T cells sorted from blood, collected at week 4, from a patient treated with tofacitinib. This chain connects TRBV2 to TRBJ2-5; no clear D. The sequence came from a human donor with alopecia areata. CDR3 DNA sequence: TGTGCCAGCAGCCCTGTCGAAGAGACCCAGTACTTC. Its protein product is CASSPVEETQYF.